This T cell receptor (beta chain) was retrieved from a study of cytomegalovirus exposure and HLA in healthy donors. Study-wide results and caveats: Three chains tied to CMV proved CMV antigen-specific in vitro.

TCRdb's copy holds only in-frame clones and misses some; the assay was immunoSEQ multiplex PCR. The repertoire holds 110,000 or so clones, with 88% as singletons. Regarding this clone: What it binds is unknown.

There are 15 residues in the CDR3. CDR1 and CDR2 (germline): SGHRS, YFSETQ. With V trimmed by 4 bases and J by 5 bases, 5 bases remained unmatched. The V and J genes are TRBV5-1 and TRBJ2-5; TRBD2 matches at 13 bases. The sequence was obtained from a man aged 18-30 years in good health and CMV-seronegative. Sequenced material: PBMCs. The CDR3 sequence is CASSDRLAGGETQYF. The CDR3 DNA sequence: TGCGCCAGCAGCGACCGACTAGCGGGAGGTGAGACCCAGTACTTC.